The T cell receptor (delta chain) under discussion was sequenced for a study of γδ T cells in repeated Plasmodium falciparum infection. Study-level background: The natural-infection arm compared Malian children under seasonal malaria with matched Australian children. Over about 600 days, donors received four mosquito-bite P. falciparum NF54 infections. Whole-study results and caveats: Vdelta2-negative gammadelta repertoires appeared less diverse and less shared in Malian than Australian children.

The CDR3 length equals 16 residues, ends included. Germline V gives CDR1 GEAIGNYY, CDR2 EKD. On this clone itself: Its antigen is unidentified. A far larger clone is one base from this, pointing to a likely read error. It is unclear where the CDR3 begins or ends on the DNA, so no DNA is shown, and the CDR3 is as TCRdb lists it.

TCRdb processed the multiplex PCR reads again with the CATT caller. The sample yields some 100,000 delta-chain clones, approximately 1.5% seen once. Flow sorting of PBMC yielded separate Vgamma9/Vdelta2+ and Vdelta2-negative gammadelta T cell populations for bulk repertoire analysis. Sequenced material: gamma-delta T cells from blood. The sequence was collected from a pool of human donors (malaria-infected and uninfected, not separated). The V gene was identified as TRDV2, while no J gene was called; the table gives TRDD3 as D, unverified against the DNA. CDR3 residues: CACDGLGIGNTDKLIF.